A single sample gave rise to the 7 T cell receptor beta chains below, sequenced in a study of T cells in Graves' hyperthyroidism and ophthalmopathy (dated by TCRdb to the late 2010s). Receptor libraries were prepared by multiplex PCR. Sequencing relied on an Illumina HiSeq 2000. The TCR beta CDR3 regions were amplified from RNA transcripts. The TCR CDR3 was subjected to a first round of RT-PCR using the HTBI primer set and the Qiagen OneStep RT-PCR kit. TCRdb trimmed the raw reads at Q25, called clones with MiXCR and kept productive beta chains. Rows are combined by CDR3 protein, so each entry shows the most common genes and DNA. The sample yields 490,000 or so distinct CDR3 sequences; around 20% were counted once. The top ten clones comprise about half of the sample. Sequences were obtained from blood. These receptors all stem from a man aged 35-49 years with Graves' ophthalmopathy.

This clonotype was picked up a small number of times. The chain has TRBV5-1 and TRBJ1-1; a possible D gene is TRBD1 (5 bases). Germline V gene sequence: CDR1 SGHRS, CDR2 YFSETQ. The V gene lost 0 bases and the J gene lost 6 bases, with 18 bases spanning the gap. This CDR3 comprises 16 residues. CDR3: CASSLVSRRRGSEAFF. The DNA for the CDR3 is TGCGCCAGCAGCTTGGTCTCCCGCAGGAGGGGATCTGAAGCTTTCTTT.

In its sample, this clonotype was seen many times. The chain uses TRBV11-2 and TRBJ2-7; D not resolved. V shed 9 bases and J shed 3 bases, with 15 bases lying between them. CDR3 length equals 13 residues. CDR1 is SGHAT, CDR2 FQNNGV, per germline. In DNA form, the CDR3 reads TGTGCCAGTAGGCAGCAGACCGTCTACGAGCAGTACTTC. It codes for CASRQQTVYEQYF.

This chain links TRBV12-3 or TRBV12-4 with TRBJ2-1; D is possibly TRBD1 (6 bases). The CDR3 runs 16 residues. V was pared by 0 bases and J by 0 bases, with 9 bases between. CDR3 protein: CASSLAWDTSYNEQFF. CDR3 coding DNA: TGTGCCAGCAGTTTAGCCTGGGACACCTCCTACAATGAGCAGTTCTTC.

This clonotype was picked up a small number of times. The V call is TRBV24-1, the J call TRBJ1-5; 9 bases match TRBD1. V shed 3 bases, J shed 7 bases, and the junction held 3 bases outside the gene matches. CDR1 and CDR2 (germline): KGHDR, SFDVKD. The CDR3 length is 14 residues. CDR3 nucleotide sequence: TGTGCCACCAGTGATGGACAGGGGAACCAGCCCCAGCATTTT. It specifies CATSDGQGNQPQHF.

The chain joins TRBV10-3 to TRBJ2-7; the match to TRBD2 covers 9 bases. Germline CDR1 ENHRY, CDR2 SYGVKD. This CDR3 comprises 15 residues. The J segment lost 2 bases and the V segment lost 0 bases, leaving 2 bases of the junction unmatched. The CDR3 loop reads CAISESSGGPYEQYF. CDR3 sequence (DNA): TGTGCCATCAGTGAGTCGAGCGGGGGGCCCTACGAGCAGTACTTC.

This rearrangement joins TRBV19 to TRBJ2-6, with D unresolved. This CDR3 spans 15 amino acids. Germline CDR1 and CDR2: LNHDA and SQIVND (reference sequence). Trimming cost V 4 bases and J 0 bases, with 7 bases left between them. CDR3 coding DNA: TGTGCCAGTAGTACCATGGGCTCTGGGGCCAACGTCCTGACTTTC. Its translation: CASSTMGSGANVLTF.

The CDR3 DNA follows: TGCGCCAGCAGCTTGGGGGAAGGGACACCTTTATCTGGGGCCAACGTCCTGACTTTC. It specifies CASSLGEGTPLSGANVLTF. V gene TRBV5-1 combines with J gene TRBJ2-6, with a tentative D call TRBD1 (6 bases). Germline CDR1 SGHRS, CDR2 YFSETQ. Trimming removed 0 bases from V and 1 base from J, with 17 bases in between. The CDR3 totals 19 residues.